This T cell receptor (beta chain) is drawn from a study of T cell responses to AZD1222 COVID-19 vaccine. Libraries were prepared by immunoSEQ multiplex PCR; TCRdb keeps only in-frame clonotypes and omits some of them. The sample includes fewer than 110,000 clones, about 90% seen only once; the top ten take approximately 15%. The CDR3 totals 16 residues. The V segment lost 3 bases and the J segment 2 bases; nucleotides outside the gene matches: 11. Germline lookup yields CDR1 SQVTM and CDR2 ANQGSEA. The table lists this clone with a few counts. V usage is TRBV29-1 and J usage is TRBJ2-7, with TRBD1 matching 9 bases. Material: peripheral blood, obtained on day 0 of AZD1222 vaccination. This TCR came from an adult in good health. The CDR3 reads CSVDRAGTGKAYEQYF. In DNA, the CDR3 is TGCAGCGTTGACAGGGCAGGGACAGGGAAGGCCTACGAGCAGTACTTC.